Detailed here is one T cell receptor (beta chain). These data come from a study of technical replicates of blood from a handful of donors. Germline loops: CDR1 SGHVS, CDR2 FQNEAQ. This CDR3 spans 16 amino acids. V shed 1 base and J shed 3 bases, with 16 bases lying between them. Sequenced by immunoSEQ multiplex PCR; TCRdb stores in-frame clones only, minus some. The top ten clones hold about 0.22% of a sample with about 89,000 clones, 94% of them seen once. Sequencing was done on a sample of T cells isolated from PBMCs. This TCR was sampled from a human donor in good health. J is TRBJ2-7 and V is TRBV7-8; possibly TRBD2 for D (5 bases). CDR3 region: CASSLVWPHGSYEQYF. Here the CDR3 DNA reads TGTGCCAGCAGCTTAGTCTGGCCACATGGGAGCTACGAGCAGTACTTC.